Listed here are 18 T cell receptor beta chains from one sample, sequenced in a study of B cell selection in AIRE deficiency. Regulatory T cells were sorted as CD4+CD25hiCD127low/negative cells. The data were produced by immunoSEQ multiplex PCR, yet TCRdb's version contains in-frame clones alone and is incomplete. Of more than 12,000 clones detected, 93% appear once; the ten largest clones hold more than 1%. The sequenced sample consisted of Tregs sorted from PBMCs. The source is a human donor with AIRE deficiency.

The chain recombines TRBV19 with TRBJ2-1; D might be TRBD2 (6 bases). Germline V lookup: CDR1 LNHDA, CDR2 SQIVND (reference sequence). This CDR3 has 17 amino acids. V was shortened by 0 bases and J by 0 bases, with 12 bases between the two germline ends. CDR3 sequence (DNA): TGTGCCAGTAGTATAGATCCGCCCGGGAGCTCCTACAATGAGCAGTTCTTC. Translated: CASSIDPPGSSYNEQFF.

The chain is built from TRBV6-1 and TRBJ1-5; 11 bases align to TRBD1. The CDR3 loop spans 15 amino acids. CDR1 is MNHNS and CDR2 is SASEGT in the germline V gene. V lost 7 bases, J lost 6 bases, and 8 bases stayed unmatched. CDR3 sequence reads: CASTRTGGFSQPQHF. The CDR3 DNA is TGTGCCAGCACAAGGACAGGGGGCTTTAGTCAGCCCCAGCATTTT.

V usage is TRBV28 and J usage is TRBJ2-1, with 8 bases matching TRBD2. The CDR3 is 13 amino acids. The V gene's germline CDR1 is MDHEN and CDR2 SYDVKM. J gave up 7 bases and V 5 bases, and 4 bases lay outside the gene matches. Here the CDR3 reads CASSTGTRNEQFF. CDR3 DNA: TGTGCCAGCAGTACCGGGACTAGGAATGAGCAGTTCTTC.

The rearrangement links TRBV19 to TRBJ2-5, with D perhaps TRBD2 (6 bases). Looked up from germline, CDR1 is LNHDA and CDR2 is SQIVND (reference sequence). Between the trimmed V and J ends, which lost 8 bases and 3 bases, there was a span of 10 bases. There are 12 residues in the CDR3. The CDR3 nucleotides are TGTGCCAGTGCCGGAGGGGAAGAGACCCAGTACTTC. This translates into CASAGGEETQYF.

CDR3 DNA: TGTGCCAGCAGCAACACCCAGGGGCAGCCCCAGCATTTT. Protein: CASSNTQGQPQHF. The rearrangement links TRBV28 to TRBJ1-5, with D possibly being TRBD1 (6 bases). The V gene lost 6 bases and the J gene lost 7 bases, with 13 bases spanning the gap. The CDR3 has 13 residues. Germline CDR1 MDHEN, CDR2 SYDVKM.

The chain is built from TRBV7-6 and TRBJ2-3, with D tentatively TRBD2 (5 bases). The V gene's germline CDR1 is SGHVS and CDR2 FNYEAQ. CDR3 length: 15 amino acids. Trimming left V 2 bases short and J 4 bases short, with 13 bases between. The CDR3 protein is CASSLFSGLADTQYF. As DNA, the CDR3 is TGTGCCAGCAGCTTATTTTCGGGATTGGCAGATACGCAGTATTTT. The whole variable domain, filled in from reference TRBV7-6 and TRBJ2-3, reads GAGVSQSPRYKVTKRGQDVALRCDPISGHVSLYWYRQALGQGPEFLTYFNYEAQQDKSGLPNDRFSAERPEGSISTLTIQRTEQRDSAMYRCASSLFSGLADTQYFGPGTRLTVL.

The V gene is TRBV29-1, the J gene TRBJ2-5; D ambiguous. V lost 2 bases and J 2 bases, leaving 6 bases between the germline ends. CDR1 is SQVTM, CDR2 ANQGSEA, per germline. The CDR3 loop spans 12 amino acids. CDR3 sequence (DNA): TGCAGCGTTGAACGGCATCAAGAGACCCAGTACTTC. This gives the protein CSVERHQETQYF.

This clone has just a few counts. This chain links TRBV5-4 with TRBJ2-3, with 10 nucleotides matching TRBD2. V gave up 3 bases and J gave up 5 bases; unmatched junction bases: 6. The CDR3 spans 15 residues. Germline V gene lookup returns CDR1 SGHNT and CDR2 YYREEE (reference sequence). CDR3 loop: CASSSDSGRRDTQYF. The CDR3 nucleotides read TGTGCCAGCAGCTCGGATAGCGGGAGGCGAGATACGCAGTATTTT.

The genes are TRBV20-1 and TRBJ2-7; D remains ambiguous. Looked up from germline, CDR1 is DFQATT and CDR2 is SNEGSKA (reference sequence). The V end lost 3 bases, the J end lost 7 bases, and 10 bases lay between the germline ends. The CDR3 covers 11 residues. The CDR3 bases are TGCAGTGCTAGCCCACACCTGGAGCAGTACTTC. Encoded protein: CSASPHLEQYF.

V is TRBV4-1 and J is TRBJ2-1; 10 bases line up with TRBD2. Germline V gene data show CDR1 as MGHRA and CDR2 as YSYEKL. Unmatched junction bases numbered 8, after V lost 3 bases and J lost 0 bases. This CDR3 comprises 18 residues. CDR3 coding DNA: TGCGCCAGCAGCCACCTACCTCCTAGCGGGAGCTCCTACAATGAGCAGTTCTTC. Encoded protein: CASSHLPPSGSSYNEQFF.

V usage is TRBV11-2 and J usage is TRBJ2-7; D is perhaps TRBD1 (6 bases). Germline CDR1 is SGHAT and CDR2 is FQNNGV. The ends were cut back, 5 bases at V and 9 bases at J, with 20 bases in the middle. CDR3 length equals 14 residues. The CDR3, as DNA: TGTGCCAGCAGCCCCAGGGGCCCAATCTCAGGGCAGTACTTC. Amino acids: CASSPRGPISGQYF.

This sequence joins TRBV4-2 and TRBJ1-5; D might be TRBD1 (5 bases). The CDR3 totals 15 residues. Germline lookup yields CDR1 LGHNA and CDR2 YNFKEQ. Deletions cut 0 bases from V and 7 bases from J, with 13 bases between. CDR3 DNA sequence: TGTGCCAGCAGCCAAGATGTGCAGGGAGTACAGCCCCAGCATTTT. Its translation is CASSQDVQGVQPQHF.

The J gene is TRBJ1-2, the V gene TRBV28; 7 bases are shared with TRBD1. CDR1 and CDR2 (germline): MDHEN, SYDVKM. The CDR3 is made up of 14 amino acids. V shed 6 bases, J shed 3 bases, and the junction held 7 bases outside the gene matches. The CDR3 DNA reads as TGTGCCAGCAGACGCCAGGGGGTTCACTATGGCTACACCTTC. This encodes CASRRQGVHYGYTF.

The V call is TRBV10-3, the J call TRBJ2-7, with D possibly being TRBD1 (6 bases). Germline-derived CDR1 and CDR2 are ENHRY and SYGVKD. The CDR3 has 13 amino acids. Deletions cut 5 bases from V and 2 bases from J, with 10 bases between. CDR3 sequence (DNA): TGTGCCATCAGTAAAACAGGGACCTACGAGCAGTACTTC. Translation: CAISKTGTYEQYF.

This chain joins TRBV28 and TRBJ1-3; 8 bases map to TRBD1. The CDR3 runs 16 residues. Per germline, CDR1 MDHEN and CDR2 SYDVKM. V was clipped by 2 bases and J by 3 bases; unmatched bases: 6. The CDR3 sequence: CASSLALTGGGNTIYF. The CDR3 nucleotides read TGTGCCAGCAGTTTAGCCCTTACAGGGGGTGGAAACACCATATATTTT. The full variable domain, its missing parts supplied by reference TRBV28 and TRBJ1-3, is DVKVTQSSRYLVKRTGEKVFLECVQDMDHENMFWYRQDPGLGLRLIYFSYDVKMKEKGDIPEGYSVSREKKERFSLILESASTNQTSMYLCASSLALTGGGNTIYFGEGSWLTVV.

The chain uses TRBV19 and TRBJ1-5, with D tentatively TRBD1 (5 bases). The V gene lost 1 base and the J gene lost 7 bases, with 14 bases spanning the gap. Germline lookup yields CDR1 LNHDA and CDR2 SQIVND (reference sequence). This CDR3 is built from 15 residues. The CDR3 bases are TGTGCCAGTAGTATAGCGGTCTCAGGGTACCAGCCCCAGCATTTT. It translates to CASSIAVSGYQPQHF.

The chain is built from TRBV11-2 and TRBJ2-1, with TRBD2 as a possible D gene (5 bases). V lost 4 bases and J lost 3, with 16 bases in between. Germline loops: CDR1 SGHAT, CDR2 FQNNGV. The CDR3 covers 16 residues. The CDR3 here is CASSSHSGWGYNEQFF. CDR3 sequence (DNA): TGTGCCAGCAGCTCACACAGCGGCTGGGGCTACAATGAGCAGTTCTTC.

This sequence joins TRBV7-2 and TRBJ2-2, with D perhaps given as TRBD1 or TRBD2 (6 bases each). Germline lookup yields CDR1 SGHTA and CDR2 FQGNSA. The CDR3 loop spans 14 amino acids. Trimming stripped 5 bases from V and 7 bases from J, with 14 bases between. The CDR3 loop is CASSVTGADGELFF. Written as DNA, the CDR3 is TGTGCCAGCAGCGTTACGGGGGCGGACGGGGAGCTGTTTTTT.